This T cell receptor (beta chain) was found in a study of cytomegalovirus exposure and HLA in healthy donors. Study-wide points: HLA allele associations emerged for about 16,000 TCR beta sequences in a later analysis, at 0.05 false discovery rate.

The PCR employed 60 Vbeta primers together with 13 Jbeta primers. Method: immunoSEQ multiplex PCR; TCRdb's copy keeps in-frame clones and lacks some. Here the sample spans 100,000 to 150,000 clones, around 78% being singletons. As for this clone: Antigen unknown.

V was cut by 3 bases and J by 4 bases, with 16 bases left in between. The CDR3 is 17 amino acids. The germline V gene has CDR1 KGHSH and CDR2 LQKENI. The receptor was derived from a man aged 18 to 30 in good health and CMV-seropositive. The source material was PBMCs. J is TRBJ2-6 and V is TRBV18; D unresolved. The CDR3 is CASSPDRGLNGANVLTF. CDR3 sequence (DNA): TGTGCCAGCTCACCCGACCGAGGTCTCAACGGGGCCAACGTCCTGACTTTC.